This TCR beta chain was sequenced during a study of T-cell memory formation after mild COVID-19. It was 5'RACE with constant-segment primers that produced the TCR alpha and TCR beta cDNA libraries, which carried sample barcodes and UMIs. A single record per CDR3 protein comes from TCRdb applying MiXCR to the 5' RACE reads. The table includes 450,000 to 650,000 distinct CDR3 sequences, 20% to 25% detected once. This clonotype appeared a few times. V lost 4 bases, J lost 5 bases, and 9 bases stayed unmatched. CDR1 and CDR2 from the germline V gene are LGHDT and YNNKEL (reference sequence). The CDR3 spans 15 residues.

Material for sequencing was PBMCs or a T cell subset sorted from them (not recorded which). The sequence derives from an adult woman who had mild COVID-19 (a few samples of this study predate the infection). Cell type and time point are not known. The chain combines TRBV3-1 with TRBJ1-2, with 8 bases fitting TRBD1. The CDR3 DNA is TGTGCCAGCAGCCCAGGACAGGGAAGTTGGTATGGCTACACCTTC. This translates into CASSPGQGSWYGYTF. The whole variable domain, remainder taken from reference TRBV3-1 and TRBJ1-2, is DTAVSQTPKYLVTQMGNDKSIKCEQNLGHDTMYWYKQDSKKFLKIMFSYNNKELIINETVPNRFSPKSPDKAHLNLHINSLELGDSAVYFCASSPGQGSWYGYTFGSGTRLTVV.